This T cell receptor beta chain was observed in a study of tumor-infiltrating lymphocytes in primary liver carcinoma. Regarding this clonotype: Its antigen is undetermined.

The CDR3 extends over 21 amino acids. Per the germline V gene, CDR1 is MNHNY and CDR2 is SVGAGI (reference sequence). V lost 0 bases to trimming and J lost 0 bases; unmatched junction nucleotides: 10. The source material, about 20-30 mg of unsorted bulk tissue, was used to co-extract RNA and DNA. All patients had surgically resected primary liver carcinoma. Chronic HBV infection, which was untreated, was present in the patients. Every one of the tumor samples had a viable tumor cell content above 80%. General study findings and limits: Tumors carried a top-250-clone fraction significantly exceeding that of blood (p = 0.039).

Total RNA (roughly 550 ng) served as template for TCR beta cDNA synthesis primed by a constant-region primer. A slightly modified ARM-PCR protocol with three nested multiplex PCR rounds produced these TCR beta libraries. TRBV1-TRBV30 forward and Cbeta reverse primers drove the first two roughly 10-cycle rounds. TCRdb re-called the multiplex PCR reads with MiXCR, one entry per CDR3 protein. This sample carries tens of thousands of distinct CDR3 sequences, around 64% of them seen once, and the ten largest clones take roughly 40%. The sample comprised liver tumor tissue from sampling region 4. Sample subset: tumor region T4, right-lateral pole. The chain joins TRBV6-6 to TRBJ2-1; 14 nucleotides line up with TRBD2. This clonotype was sampled from a man aged 40-49 years with primary liver carcinoma and hepatitis B virus infection. This CDR3 is CASSYSGLAGAHRNSYNEQFF. The CDR3 DNA sequence: TGTGCCAGCAGTTACTCGGGACTAGCGGGAGCCCACCGAAACTCCTACAATGAGCAGTTCTTC.